This entry features one T cell receptor beta chain sequence. This CDR3 comprises 15 residues. Germline loops: CDR1 LNHDA, CDR2 SQIVND (reference sequence). The ends lost 9 bases at V and 7 bases at J; junction bases unmatched: 12. This record belongs to a study of blood T cell repertoires in COVID-19. Looking at the study overall: COVID-19 samples from acute and convalescent phases originated in the United States, Italy and Spain. The cDNA or gDNA used as material had been derived from T cells, B-cell-depleted T cells, or PBMCs.

Under the authors' procedure: Amplification of reference gene primers was used by the study to estimate nucleated cell counts. Clones were read by immunoSEQ multiplex PCR, and TCRdb kept only the in-frame ones, dropping some. The DNA gave D and trimming, while V, J and clone size come from that table. This table has a few hundred thousand clones, approximately 85% appearing once. The TCR originated in a woman in her twenties or thirties with acute or convalescent COVID-19. The sample taken for sequencing was peripheral blood. This chain connects TRBV19 to TRBJ2-2; the match to TRBD2 covers 9 bases. CDR3 amino acids: CASNSGGRAIGELFF. The CDR3 coding sequence is TGTGCCAGCAATTCGGGCGGGAGGGCCATCGGGGAGCTGTTTTTT.